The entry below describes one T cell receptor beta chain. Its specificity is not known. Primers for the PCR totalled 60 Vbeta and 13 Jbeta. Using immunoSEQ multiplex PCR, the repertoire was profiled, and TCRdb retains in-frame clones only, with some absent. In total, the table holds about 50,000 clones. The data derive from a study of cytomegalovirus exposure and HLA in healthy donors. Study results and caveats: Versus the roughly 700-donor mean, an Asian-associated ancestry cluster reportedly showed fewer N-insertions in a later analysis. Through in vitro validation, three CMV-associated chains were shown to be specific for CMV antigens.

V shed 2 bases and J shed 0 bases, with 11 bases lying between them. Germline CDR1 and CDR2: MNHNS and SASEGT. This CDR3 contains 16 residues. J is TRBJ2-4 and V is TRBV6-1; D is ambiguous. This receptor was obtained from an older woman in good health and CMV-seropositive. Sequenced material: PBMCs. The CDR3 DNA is TGTGCCAGCAGTGAAAACGGGTTCCTAGCCAAAAACATTCAGTACTTC. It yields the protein CASSENGFLAKNIQYF.